The rows below give T cell receptor beta chains drawn from one sample of a study of tumor and adjacent non-tumor tissue in lung cancer. TCRdb re-called the multiplex PCR reads with MiXCR, one entry per CDR3 protein. The table lists about 110,000 distinct CDR3 sequences, 60% to 80% of them singletons. The sequenced sample was distant non-tumor lung tissue. Receptors were obtained from a man aged 55 to 70 with non-small cell lung cancer. The CDR3 runs from the conserved cysteine through the conserved F or W.

TRBV19	TRBJ1-2	CASTEDNYGYTF
TRBV28	TRBJ2-5	CVSREQETQYF
TRBV6-1	TRBJ2-1	CASSVDTSYNEQLF
TRBV6-6	TRBJ2-2	CASSPGQGNTGELFF
TRBV11-2	TRBJ2-6	CASSLDMRAGANILTF
TRBV28	TRBJ1-5	CASQSGSNQPQHF
TRBV29-1	TRBJ2-1	CSSPTGAGLYNEQFF
TRBV5-1	TRBJ2-7	CSSSSHRVNEQYF
TRBV6-5	TRBJ2-1	CASSYSGGKAHNEQFF
TRBV11-2	TRBJ2-5	CASSPSLQETQYF
TRBV5-1	TRBJ2-2	CASSLPGLAANAGELFF
TRBV6-6	TRBJ1-1	CAGSQRENTEALF
TRBV11-2	TRBJ2-1	CTSSLVGELPYRGEQFF
TRBV6-6	TRBJ2-3	CACSYPDRGADTQYF
TRBV20-1	TRBJ2-3	CSARVSGGAGGTDTQYF
TRBV6-2/TRBV6-3	TRBJ1-5	CASSYLPGEYSNQPQHF
TRBV12-3/TRBV12-4	TRBJ1-1	CASNQSGWSKAFF
TRBV5-1	TRBJ1-2	CASSYNTVGYGYTF
TRBV5-1	TRBJ2-1	CASSSSTNGIYNEQFF
TRBV12-3/TRBV12-4	TRBJ2-1	CASSFSSGNEQFF
TRBV7-9	TRBJ2-3	CASSLEHRAQYF
TRBV20-1	TRBJ2-7	CSASFEDLYEQYF
TRBV5-6	TRBJ1-6	CTSTSGDRGSPLHF
TRBV11-3	TRBJ2-7	CARSLAWQYEQYF
TRBV20-1	TRBJ2-2	CSARVPFGGAGGELFF
TRBV25-1	TRBJ1-6	CASSGTGVESPLHF
TRBV20-1	TRBJ2-1	CSAISSGTSGYNEQFF
TRBV28	TRBJ2-7	CASNPGVWAEVAYEQYF
TRBV4-2	TRBJ2-2	CASSQDSGLDTEELFF
TRBV6-1	TRBJ2-7	CASSESLDSTYEQCF
TRBV12-3/TRBV12-4	TRBJ1-1	CGSSRRNSEAFF
TRBV28	TRBJ1-5	CASSLESNQPQHF
TRBV29-1	TRBJ1-3	CSAGLGHSGNTIYF
TRBV20-1	TRBJ2-1	CSARAAGTNSYNEQFF
TRBV12-3/TRBV12-4	TRBJ2-1	CASSANNYHYNEQFF
TRBV6-5	TRBJ2-3	CASSSPSKGSGNTQYF
TRBV20-1	TRBJ2-3	CSGGAGVSGGADTQYF
TRBV4-1	TRBJ1-3	CASSRATGGSGNTIYF
TRBV28	TRBJ1-1	CASSSPRAGVGDTEAFF
TRBV6-1	TRBJ2-2	CASTGVVWINTGELFF
TRBV20-1	TRBJ1-5	CSARKTVNQPQHF
TRBV6-2/TRBV6-3	TRBJ2-7	CASRARRGSCEQYF